These 27 T cell receptor beta chains share one sample of origin, sequenced in a study of beta chain features in type 1 diabetes. Whole-study results and caveats: All four CD4+ subsets from Type 1 diabetes patients carried moderately but significantly shorter TCRB CDR3s.

Expressed TCRB transcripts got sequenced, as all isolated RNA was reverse transcribed. TCRdb's copy holds only in-frame clones and misses some; the assay was immunoSEQ multiplex PCR. The sample includes roughly 250,000 clones, about a fifth of them seen just once. For these TCRs, the target antigens are not known. Sequenced input: naive CD4+ T cells from blood. The origin of the receptors is a middle-aged woman with type 1 diabetes.

This clone was seen only a few times. The chain recombines TRBV2 with TRBJ1-5; D unresolved. Germline loops: CDR1 SNHLY, CDR2 FYNNEI. V was pared by 4 bases and J by 7 bases, with 11 bases between. This CDR3 spans 13 amino acids. The CDR3 region is CASSGSREQPQHF. The CDR3 bases are TGTGCCAGCAGTGGGTCCCGAGAGCAGCCCCAGCATTTT. Complete variable domain (other parts from reference TRBV2 and TRBJ1-5): EPEVTQTPSHQVTQMGQEVILRCVPISNHLYFYWYRQILGQKVEFLVSFYNNEISEKSEIFDDQFSVERPDGSNFTLKIRSTKLEDSAMYFCASSGSREQPQHFGDGTRLSIL.

The chain's CDR3 is CSVQASNTGELFF. The CDR3, as DNA: TGCAGCGTTCAAGCCTCGAACACCGGGGAGCTGTTTTTT. V gene TRBV29-1 combines with J gene TRBJ2-2; D unresolved. The CDR3 contains 13 residues. Germline V CDR1 and CDR2: SQVTM, ANQGSEA. Deletions cut 5 bases from V and 0 bases from J, with 7 bases between.

V and J are TRBV7-9 and TRBJ2-7, with 7 bases that match TRBD2. The CDR3 is made up of 15 amino acids. Trimming cost V 5 bases and J 3 bases; bases outside gene matches: 10. Germline CDR1 is SEHNR and CDR2 is FQNEAQ (reference sequence). The CDR3 protein is CASSLTGTNYYEQYF. In nucleotides, the CDR3 is TGTGCCAGCAGCCTTACCGGGACTAACTACTACGAGCAGTACTTC.

This clone was seen more than once but under ten times. V and J are TRBV7-2 and TRBJ1-2; 12 nucleotides line up with TRBD1. There are 14 residues in the CDR3. V was pared by 6 bases and J by 4 bases, with 3 bases of the junction left unmatched. Germline CDR1 reads SGHTA; CDR2 reads FQGNSA. The CDR3 DNA sequence: TGTGCCAGCAGAAGGGACAGGGGGCCCTATGGCTACACCTTC. It specifies CASRRDRGPYGYTF. Full variable domain (rest looked up from reference TRBV7-2 and TRBJ1-2): GAGVSQSPSNKVTEKGKDVELRCDPISGHTALYWYRQSLGQGLEFLIYFQGNSAPDKSGLPSDRFSAERTGGSVSTLTIQRTQQEDSAVYLCASRRDRGPYGYTFGSGTRLTVV.

This clone showed up just a few times. The chain couples TRBV29-1 to TRBJ1-4; the match to TRBD1 covers 9 bases. After removal of 7 bases from V and 6 bases from J, the junction contained 6 bases not matched to a gene. Germline V lookup: CDR1 SQVTM, CDR2 ANQGSEA. This CDR3 has 13 residues. CDR3 loop: CSALDRGYEKLFF. In DNA, the CDR3 is TGCAGCGCTTTGGACAGGGGCTATGAAAAACTGTTTTTT. The variable domain in full, with the rest retrieved from reference TRBV29-1 and TRBJ1-4, is SAVISQKPSRDICQRGTSLTIQCQVDSQVTMMFWYRQQPGQSLTLIATANQGSEATYESGFVIDKFPISRPNLTFSTLTVSNMSPEDSSIYLCSALDRGYEKLFFGSGTQLSVL.

This clone showed up just a few times. The rearrangement uses TRBV9 and TRBJ2-4; 11 bases agree with TRBD1. CDR1 and CDR2 from the germline V gene are SGDLS and YYNGEE. V lost 3 bases and J lost 3; bases outside the gene matches: 5. CDR3 length: 16 residues. The DNA of the CDR3 is TGTGCCAGCAGCGGGCCCGGGACAGGGGGCAAAAACATTCAGTACTTC. Translated: CASSGPGTGGKNIQYF.

There are a few counts of this clone. CDR3 coding DNA: TGTGCCAGCTCTCGGGAATTCTTTAGCAATCAGCCCCAGCATTTT. Translation: CASSREFFSNQPQHF. This rearrangement joins TRBV21-1 to TRBJ1-5. TRBV21-1 is a listed pseudogene. The CDR3 runs to 15 residues.

The rearrangement uses TRBV20-1 and TRBJ2-7, with D perhaps matching TRBD2 (5 bases). Germline V gene sequence: CDR1 DFQATT, CDR2 SNEGSKA (reference sequence). The CDR3 is 10 residues long. Trimming took off 3 bases at V and 5 bases at J, with 5 bases between the two ends. This chain's CDR3 is CSAREDEQYF. In DNA, the CDR3 is TGCAGTGCTAGGGAGGACGAGCAGTACTTC.

The rearrangement joins TRBV7-8 to TRBJ2-1, with 10 bases matching TRBD1. Per germline, CDR1 SGHVS and CDR2 FQNEAQ. This CDR3 is 15 amino acids long. Trimming at V came to 5 bases and at J to 7 bases, leaving 8 bases not matched to a gene. The CDR3 DNA sequence: TGTGCCAGCAGCCCCGACAGGGGGCTCTGGAATGAGCAGTTCTTC. Encoded protein: CASSPDRGLWNEQFF.

CDR3 sequence reads: CASSPTVYNEQFF. The DNA for the CDR3 is TGTGCCAGCAGCCCGACAGTCTACAATGAGCAGTTCTTC. This chain links TRBV28 with TRBJ2-1; weak D call: TRBD1 (5 bases). This CDR3 is 13 amino acids long. Trimming removed 6 bases at V and 3 bases at J, with 9 bases between. Germline CDR1 reads MDHEN; CDR2 reads SYDVKM.

This rearrangement joins TRBV4-2 to TRBJ1-3, with D tentatively TRBD1 (5 bases). Germline assignment: CDR1 LGHNA and CDR2 YNFKEQ. The germline V and J ends were trimmed by 0 bases and 3 bases, with 12 bases remaining between them. This CDR3 has 16 amino acids. Here the CDR3 reads CASSQDEGRVGNTIYF. The CDR3 region has the DNA TGTGCCAGCAGCCAAGATGAAGGCAGGGTTGGAAACACCATATATTTT.

This chain uses TRBV5-1 with TRBJ1-1, with 7 positions matching TRBD1. This CDR3 region has 14 residues. V shed 1 base and J 1 base; nucleotides not matched to a gene: 1. From germline, CDR1 is SGHRS and CDR2 YFSETQ. CDR3 DNA sequence: TGCGCCAGCAGCTTGAGGACAGGGAACACTGAAGCTTTCTTT. As protein: CASSLRTGNTEAFF.

This clone is a singleton in its sample. V is TRBV28 and J is TRBJ1-4; D unresolved. Germline V gene lookup returns CDR1 MDHEN and CDR2 SYDVKM. Trimming took 4 bases from V and 8 from J, leaving 11 bases between them. The CDR3 covers 13 residues. This chain's CDR3 is CASSYRWREKLFF. DNA for the CDR3: TGTGCCAGCAGTTACCGTTGGAGGGAAAAACTGTTTTTT.

The CDR3 region is CSVTRDRMNYGYTF. CDR3 DNA sequence: TGCAGCGTTACTCGGGACAGGATGAACTATGGCTACACCTTC. The chain employs TRBV29-1 and TRBJ1-2, with 8 bases aligning to TRBD1. Germline-derived CDR1 and CDR2 are SQVTM and ANQGSEA. V shed 5 bases and J 2 bases; nucleotides not matched to a gene: 7. The CDR3 spans 14 residues. The entire variable domain, with the rest obtained from reference TRBV29-1 and TRBJ1-2, is as follows: SAVISQKPSRDICQRGTSLTIQCQVDSQVTMMFWYRQQPGQSLTLIATANQGSEATYESGFVIDKFPISRPNLTFSTLTVSNMSPEDSSIYLCSVTRDRMNYGYTFGSGTRLTVV.

The gene calls are TRBV5-4 and TRBJ1-4; D call uncertain. The germline V gene has CDR1 SGHNT and CDR2 YYREEE (reference sequence). Trimming cost V 0 bases and J 0 bases, with 9 bases left between them. The CDR3 runs to 16 residues. The CDR3 is CASSLDLTATNEKLFF. The CDR3 DNA is TGTGCCAGCAGCTTGGACCTCACAGCAACTAATGAAAAACTGTTTTTT.

This clone was picked up a small number of times. The genes are TRBV7-9 and TRBJ2-1; D unresolved. Trimming removed 5 bases at V and 7 bases at J, with 18 bases between. The CDR3 is 15 amino acids. Per the germline V gene, CDR1 is SEHNR and CDR2 is FQNEAQ (reference sequence). The CDR3 loop is CASSPSDRRMNEQFF. The DNA of the CDR3 is TGTGCCAGCAGCCCTTCCGATCGCAGGATGAATGAGCAGTTCTTC. Full variable domain (rest looked up from reference TRBV7-9 and TRBJ2-1): DTGVSQNPRHKITKRGQNVTFRCDPISEHNRLYWYRQTLGQGPEFLTYFQNEAQLEKSRLLSDRFSAERPKGSFSTLEIQRTEQGDSAMYLCASSPSDRRMNEQFFGPGTRLTVL.

The chain has TRBV28 and TRBJ1-4; 7 bases line up with TRBD1. The CDR3 is 15 amino acids. The J segment lost 3 bases and the V segment lost 3 bases, leaving 4 bases of the junction unmatched. Looked up from germline, CDR1 is MDHEN and CDR2 is SYDVKM. CDR3 bases: TGTGCCAGCAGTTTTAGCAGGGGGGCTAATGAAAAACTGTTTTTT. Residues: CASSFSRGANEKLFF. The whole variable domain, filled in from reference TRBV28 and TRBJ1-4, reads DVKVTQSSRYLVKRTGEKVFLECVQDMDHENMFWYRQDPGLGLRLIYFSYDVKMKEKGDIPEGYSVSREKKERFSLILESASTNQTSMYLCASSFSRGANEKLFFGSGTQLSVL.

This chain connects TRBV27 to TRBJ1-2; 8 bases align to TRBD1. Trimming cost V 11 bases and J 6 bases; bases outside gene matches: 11. The germline CDR1 and CDR2 sequences are MNHEY and SMNVEV (reference sequence). The CDR3 covers 13 residues. The chain's CDR3 is CASAPRTGNGYTF. In DNA form, the CDR3 reads TGTGCCTCAGCCCCCCGGACAGGGAATGGCTACACCTTC.

The V gene is TRBV7-9, the J gene TRBJ1-5, with no clear D. The CDR3 consists of 13 residues. Trimming removed 5 bases at V and 3 bases at J, with 8 bases between. Germline V gene sequence: CDR1 SEHNR, CDR2 FQNEAQ (reference sequence). CDR3 in DNA: TGTGCCAGCAGCACGGACTTCAATCAGCCCCAGCATTTT. It encodes CASSTDFNQPQHF.

This clone showed up just a few times. The V call is TRBV4-2, the J call TRBJ2-2; the match to TRBD2 covers 11 bases. With V trimmed by 1 base and J by 4 bases, 11 bases remained unmatched. This CDR3 has 19 amino acids. Germline-derived CDR1 and CDR2 are LGHNA and YNFKEQ. CDR3 residues: CASSQVGSAGLAVTGELFF. In DNA, the CDR3 is TGTGCCAGCAGCCAAGTGGGCAGTGCGGGACTAGCGGTCACCGGGGAGCTGTTTTTT.

This clone occurred a few times. The rearrangement uses TRBV9 and TRBJ2-3, with a possible D match to TRBD2 (5 bases). The CDR3 is made up of 14 amino acids. The germline CDR1 and CDR2 sequences are SGDLS and YYNGEE. The V end lost 4 bases, the J end lost 5 bases, and 14 bases lay between the germline ends. CDR3: CASSLGGPGDTQYF. Written as DNA, the CDR3 is TGTGCCAGCAGCCTTGGCGGGCCGGGAGATACGCAGTATTTT.

The CDR3 loop is CASSLTGSTDTQYF. The CDR3 DNA reads as TGCGCCAGCAGCTTAACGGGAAGCACAGATACGCAGTATTTT. The chain carries TRBV4-3 and TRBJ2-3, with TRBD2 as a possible D gene (5 bases). The germline V gene encodes CDR1 LGHNA and CDR2 YSLEER. Trimming removed 5 bases at V and 0 bases at J, with 9 bases between. The CDR3 is 14 residues long.

This clone was observed a handful of times. The V call is TRBV23-1, the J call TRBJ1-2; 9 bases map to TRBD1. TRBV23-1 is an ORF, with its function uncertain. With 3 bases clipped from V and 9 bases from J, the junction kept 11 bases outside the gene matches. The CDR3 contains 15 residues. The CDR3 loop is CASSHRDRARSSYTF. The DNA of the CDR3 is TGCGCCAGCAGTCATCGGGACAGGGCTCGTAGTAGCTACACCTTC.

In its sample, this clone was seen a few times. This chain uses TRBV9 with TRBJ2-3; perhaps TRBD1 as D (5 bases). V was clipped by 2 bases and J by 3 bases, with 16 bases between them. Per the germline V gene, CDR1 is SGDLS and CDR2 is YYNGEE. The CDR3 contains 16 residues. The CDR3 sequence: CASSVTSTVTTDTQYF. CDR3 in DNA: TGTGCCAGCAGCGTTACCTCGACAGTAACTACAGATACGCAGTATTTT.

This clone came up a few times. The J gene is TRBJ2-1, the V gene TRBV29-1; TRBD2 matches at 7 bases. Germline V gene data show CDR1 as SQVTM and CDR2 as ANQGSEA. With 2 bases clipped from V and 5 bases from J, the junction kept 12 bases outside the gene matches. CDR3 length: 16 residues. CDR3 DNA sequence: TGCAGCGTTGAAAATGGGAGGAGCGGGGTTAACAATGAGCAGTTCTTC. This gives the protein CSVENGRSGVNNEQFF.

The rearrangement uses TRBV5-4 and TRBJ2-5; TRBD2 aligns across 9 bases. Germline trimming cut 3 bases from V and 4 bases from J; bases unmatched to any gene: 4. The CDR3 runs 14 residues. Germline assignment: CDR1 SGHNT and CDR2 YYREEE (reference sequence). CDR3 sequence: CASSSGLARETQYF. The DNA of the CDR3 is TGTGCCAGCAGCTCGGGACTAGCAAGAGAGACCCAGTACTTC.

The chain has TRBV2 and TRBJ1-5; 7 bases line up with TRBD1. Trimming cost V 6 bases and J 2 bases; bases outside gene matches: 7. The length of the CDR3 is 15 residues. Germline V gene lookup returns CDR1 SNHLY and CDR2 FYNNEI. DNA for the CDR3: TGTGCCAGCAGACCCGGGACAGTGGGCAATCAGCCCCAGCATTTT. Translated: CASRPGTVGNQPQHF.